This is a list of T cell receptor beta chains from one sample in a study of cytomegalovirus exposure and HLA in healthy donors. Generated by immunoSEQ multiplex PCR, the TCRdb table keeps only in-frame clones and is missing some. This sample has around 90,000 clones; around three quarters occur once, and the top ten carry roughly 0.6%. Source material: PBMCs. These receptors all come from a man aged 25-40 years in good health and CMV-seronegative. CDR3s include the opening cysteine and the closing phenylalanine or tryptophan. A D gene is named only where the DNA matches it firmly. The size of a clone is reported for some rows only, either as once, few or many, or as a class for expanded clones.

clone_size | j_call | v_call | d_call | cdr3_nt | cdr3_aa
once | TRBJ1-6 | TRBV19 | TRBD1 | TGTGCCAGTAGCGGACAGGGTGAGAGTTCACCCCTCCACTTT | CASSGQGESSPLHF
once | TRBJ2-1 | TRBV5-1 | . | TGCGCCAGCAGAACGGGTGCTAACTACAATGAGCAGTTCTTC | CASRTGANYNEQFF
. | TRBJ2-7 | TRBV9 | TRBD2 | TGTGCCAGCAGTCCTGGGACTAGCGGACCATCCTACGAGCAGTACTTC | CASSPGTSGPSYEQYF
. | TRBJ2-7 | TRBV7-9 | TRBD1 | TGTGCCAGCAGTCGCCGGGACAGGGACCACCCCGAGCAGTACTTC | CASSRRDRDHPEQYF
once | TRBJ2-5 | TRBV5-6 | . | TGTGCCAGCAGGGGCGAACTAGCTCAAGAGACCCAGTACTTC | CASRGELAQETQYF
. | TRBJ2-1 | TRBV4-1 | TRBD2 | TGCGCCAGCACCCTAAGACCCCCCCCTAGCGGGGGGGGCATCAATGAGCAGTTCTTC | CASTLRPPPSGGGINEQFF
once | TRBJ1-4 | TRBV6-1 | . | TGTGCCAGCAGTGAATTTATCCATGTACAGGGTGGTGAAAAACTGTTTTTT | CASSEFIHVQGGEKLFF
. | TRBJ1-5 | TRBV9 | . | TGTGCCAGCAGCGAGGGAGGGGAATGGTCGCAGCCCCAGCATTTT | CASSEGGEWSQPQHF
. | TRBJ1-6 | TRBV6-5 | . | TGTGCCAGCAGTTCCTTTAGCTCCTATAATTCACCCCTCCACTTT | CASSSFSSYNSPLHF
once | TRBJ1-4 | TRBV19 | . | TGTGCCAGTAGTATTACGGGGACGGGAGCTTCTAATGAAAAACTGTTTTTT | CASSITGTGASNEKLFF
. | TRBJ2-1 | TRBV19 | TRBD2 | TGTGCCAGTAGTAGACGGGGGGGCCAAGGGAATGAGCAGTTCTTC | CASSRRGGQGNEQFF
. | TRBJ1-1 | TRBV19 | . | TGTGCCAGTAGTATCGGCGTGAGCGACACTGAAGCTTTCTTT | CASSIGVSDTEAFF
. | TRBJ2-1 | TRBV5-4 | TRBD1 | TGTGCCAGCAGCCAAGGACAGGGTACTTACAATGAGCAGTTCTTC | CASSQGQGTYNEQFF
once | TRBJ1-5 | TRBV7-9 | TRBD1 | TGTGCCAGCAGCTTAAGTTCAGGGGGCCGCAATCAGCCCCAGCATTTT | CASSLSSGGRNQPQHF
once | TRBJ1-1 | TRBV28 | . | TGTGCCAGCAGTTTTACCCGATCCCTCAGGGTCCCTGAAGCTTTCTTT | CASSFTRSLRVPEAFF
. | TRBJ1-1 | TRBV11-3 | . | TGTGCCAGCAGCTTGGGCAGGACTGAAGCTTTCTTT | CASSLGRTEAFF
. | TRBJ2-3 | TRBV4-3 | TRBD2 | TGCGCCAGCAGCCAAGATCTTCAGGGAGGGAGAGATACGCAGTATTTT | CASSQDLQGGRDTQYF
. | TRBJ2-2 | TRBV5-1 | . | TGCGCCAGCAGCTCACTAAGGACCGGGGAGCTGTTTTTT | CASSSLRTGELFF
. | TRBJ2-1 | TRBV9 | TRBD2 | TGTGCCAGCAGCGTCTCTAGCGGTAATTACAATGAGCAGTTCTTC | CASSVSSGNYNEQFF
. | TRBJ2-7 | TRBV7-9 | TRBD1 | TGTGCCAGCAGCTTAGCCCCAGGACAGGCGTACTACGAGCAGTACTTC | CASSLAPGQAYYEQYF
. | TRBJ2-5 | TRBV7-2 | TRBD2 | TGTGCCAGCAGAATTAGCGGGGGGGCCCCGGACCAGTACTTC | CASRISGGAPDQYF
. | TRBJ1-6 | TRBV5-6 | TRBD1 | TGTGCCAGCAGCTTGAGTGGGACAGGGGTCAATTCACCCCTCCACTTT | CASSLSGTGVNSPLHF
once | TRBJ1-2 | TRBV6-5 | TRBD1 | TGTGCCAGCAGTTCTGGACAGGGGAACTATGGCTACACCTTC | CASSSGQGNYGYTF
. | TRBJ2-6 | TRBV18 | TRBD1 | TGTGCCAGCTCACCACGTGGACAGGGGGGCTCTGGGGCCAACGTCCTGACTTTC | CASSPRGQGGSGANVLTF
few | TRBJ1-2 | TRBV6-5 | . | TGTGCCAGCAGTCTCCAGGGTTTACACTATGGCTACACCTTC | CASSLQGLHYGYTF
. | TRBJ2-7 | TRBV19 | TRBD1 | TGTGCCAGTAGTATTCCGGGACAGGCTCTACGGGAGCAGTACTTC | CASSIPGQALREQYF
. | TRBJ2-1 | TRBV2 | TRBD1 | TGTGCCAGCAGGAAGACCCGGGACAGTAACAATGAGCAGTTCTTC | CASRKTRDSNNEQFF
. | TRBJ1-1 | TRBV19 | . | TGTGCCAGTAGTCCGGATGTATACTCGGGTAAAGCTTTCTTT | CASSPDVYSGKAFF
. | TRBJ1-2 | TRBV5-4 | TRBD1 | TGTGCCAGCAGACTCGACAGGGGGACTGGGGGCTACACCTTC | CASRLDRGTGGYTF
. | TRBJ1-1 | TRBV19 | TRBD1 | TGTGCCAGCAGTTTGCCGGGACAGCGTTTCATGAACACTGAAGCTTTCTTT | CASSLPGQRFMNTEAFF
. | TRBJ1-1 | TRBV7-2 | TRBD1 | TGTGCCAGCAGCCGTCGGACAGGGGGCACTGAAGCTTTCTTT | CASSRRTGGTEAFF
few | TRBJ1-2 | TRBV27 | . | TGTGCCAGCAGTTTTTCGGGAGGGGACTATGGCTACACCTTC | CASSFSGGDYGYTF